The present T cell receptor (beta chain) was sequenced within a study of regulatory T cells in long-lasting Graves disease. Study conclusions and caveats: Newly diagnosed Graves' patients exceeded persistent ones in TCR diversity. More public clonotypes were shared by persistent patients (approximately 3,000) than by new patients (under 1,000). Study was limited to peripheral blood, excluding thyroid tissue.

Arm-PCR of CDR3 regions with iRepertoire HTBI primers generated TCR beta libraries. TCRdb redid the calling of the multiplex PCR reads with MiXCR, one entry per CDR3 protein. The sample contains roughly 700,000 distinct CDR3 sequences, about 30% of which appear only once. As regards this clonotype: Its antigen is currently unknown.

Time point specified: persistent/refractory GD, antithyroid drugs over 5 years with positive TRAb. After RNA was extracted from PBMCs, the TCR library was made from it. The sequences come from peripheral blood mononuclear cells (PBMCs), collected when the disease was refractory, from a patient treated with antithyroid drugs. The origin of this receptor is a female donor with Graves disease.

The CDR3 DNA reads TGCGCCAGCGGCACACCGGGACAGGGCTACGAGCAGTACTTC. Protein: CASGTPGQGYEQYF. The V and J genes are TRBV5-1 and TRBJ2-7, with TRBD1 identical over 9 bases. The germline V gene encodes CDR1 SGHRS and CDR2 YFSETQ. This CDR3 is built from 14 residues. V gave up 7 bases and J gave up 3 bases; unmatched junction bases: 8.